Following are 10 T cell receptor beta chains from one sample sequenced in a study of Tregs in tolerant kidney transplant recipients. The table came from immunoSEQ multiplex PCR; TCRdb's copy has only in-frame clones and leaves some out. The table shows some 71,000 clones, with roughly nine tenths occurring only once. The sequencing used CD4+ T cells from blood, collected before the transplant. The receptor source for this set is a human donor who received a combined kidney and bone marrow transplant.

This clone was found once. The chain joins TRBV5-1 to TRBJ2-7, with 11 bases identical to TRBD1. V was clipped by 4 bases and J by 4 bases; unmatched bases: 13. This CDR3 has 17 residues. Germline CDR1 SGHRS, CDR2 YFSETQ. The CDR3 here is CASSGGGSGTGGYEQYF. DNA for the CDR3: TGCGCCAGCAGCGGCGGGGGATCCGGGACAGGGGGTTACGAGCAGTACTTC.

The chain carries TRBV30 and TRBJ2-7, with D possibly TRBD1 on 5 matching bases. The CDR3 runs 13 residues. CDR1 is GTSNPN, CDR2 SVGIG, per germline (reference sequence). V gave up 4 bases and J gave up 4 bases, with 14 bases separating them. CDR3 coding DNA: TGTGCCTGGAACCAGGGTAAATCGTACGAGCAGTACTTC. Translated, it gives CAWNQGKSYEQYF.

This chain uses TRBV5-1 with TRBJ2-1; TRBD2 matches 8 bases. The ends lost 8 bases at V and 2 bases at J; junction bases unmatched: 6. The germline CDR1 and CDR2 sequences are SGHRS and YFSETQ. The CDR3 has 14 residues. CDR3 in DNA: TGCGCCAGTCAAGCGGGAGCGGCCTACAATGAGCAGTTCTTC. Translation: CASQAGAAYNEQFF.

This clone appeared a single time. The chain couples TRBV4-3 to TRBJ2-6; 9 positions agree with TRBD2. Germline CDR1 LGHNA, CDR2 YSLEER. The CDR3 covers 18 residues. Germline trimming cut 2 bases from V and 0 bases from J; bases unmatched to any gene: 5. This chain's CDR3 is CASSQFLAGNSGANVLTF. The CDR3 DNA reads as TGCGCCAGCAGCCAATTCCTAGCGGGAAACTCTGGGGCCAACGTCCTGACTTTC.

This clone was recorded only once. The chain joins TRBV4-2 to TRBJ1-4; D ambiguous. The germline gives CDR1 LGHNA, CDR2 YNFKEQ. This CDR3 comprises 16 residues. V was trimmed by 4 bases and J by 2 bases, leaving 14 bases between them. CDR3 sequence reads: CASSLQGGLTNEKLFF. In nucleotides, the CDR3 is TGTGCCAGCAGCCTCCAAGGAGGATTGACTAATGAAAAACTGTTTTTT.

This clone was seen only once. The V and J genes are TRBV25-1 and TRBJ2-3; tentatively, D is TRBD1 (6 bases). The V gene lost 6 bases and the J gene lost 2 bases, with 12 bases spanning the gap. CDR1 is MGHDK and CDR2 is SYGVNS in the germline V gene. CDR3 size: 14 residues. The CDR3 DNA is TGTGCCAGCAGCGGACAGCAACCCACAGATACGCAGTATTTT. As protein: CASSGQQPTDTQYF.

The chain is built from TRBV5-1 and TRBJ2-4; tentative D call: TRBD1 (6 bases). Germline CDR1 and CDR2: SGHRS and YFSETQ. With 5 bases removed from V and 2 bases from J, the gap between germline ends came to 11 bases. The CDR3 covers 14 residues. This chain's CDR3 is CASRGGGSKNIQYF. The CDR3 region has the DNA TGCGCCAGCAGAGGGGGTGGCTCCAAAAACATTCAGTACTTC.

This CDR3 is CATHRERAYNEQFF. CDR3 nucleotides: TGTGCCACCCATCGGGAGAGGGCCTACAATGAGCAGTTCTTC. The chain is built from TRBV2 and TRBJ2-1; weak D call: TRBD2 (6 bases). The germline CDR1 and CDR2 sequences are SNHLY and FYNNEI. Trimming took off 10 bases at V and 2 bases at J, with 15 bases between the two ends. This CDR3 has 14 residues.

This sequence joins TRBV5-1 and TRBJ2-5, with D maybe TRBD2 (5 bases). Germline loops: CDR1 SGHRS, CDR2 YFSETQ. The length of the CDR3 is 13 residues. The V and J ends lost 4 bases and 5 bases respectively, with 12 bases between them. The CDR3 nucleotides read TGCGCCAGCAGCCTGGGTCCGGGGGAGACCCAGTACTTC. It specifies CASSLGPGETQYF.

This chain uses TRBV10-3 with TRBJ2-3, with 12 bases that match TRBD2. V was clipped by 8 bases and J by 0 bases; unmatched bases: 3. The CDR3 has 15 residues. Germline CDR1 and CDR2: ENHRY and SYGVKD. The CDR3 DNA is TGTGCCATCCGACTAGCGGGAGCGAGCACAGATACGCAGTATTTT. Amino acid sequence: CAIRLAGASTDTQYF.